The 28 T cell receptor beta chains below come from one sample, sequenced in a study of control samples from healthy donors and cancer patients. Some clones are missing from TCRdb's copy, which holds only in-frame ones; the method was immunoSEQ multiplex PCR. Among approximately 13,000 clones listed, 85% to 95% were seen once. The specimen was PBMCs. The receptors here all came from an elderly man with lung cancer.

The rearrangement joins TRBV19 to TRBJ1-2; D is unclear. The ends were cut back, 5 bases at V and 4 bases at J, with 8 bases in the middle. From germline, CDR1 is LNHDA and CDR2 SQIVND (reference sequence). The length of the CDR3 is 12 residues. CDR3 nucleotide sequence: TGTGCCAGTAGTCTCCCGAGCTATGGCTACACCTTC. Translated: CASSLPSYGYTF.

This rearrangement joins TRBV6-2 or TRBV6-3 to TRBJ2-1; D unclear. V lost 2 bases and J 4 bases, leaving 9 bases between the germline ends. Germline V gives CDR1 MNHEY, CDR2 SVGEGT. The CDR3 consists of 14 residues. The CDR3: CASSYPTFYNEQFF. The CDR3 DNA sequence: TGTGCCAGCAGTTACCCCACCTTTTACAATGAGCAGTTCTTC.

The CDR3 region has the DNA TGTGCCAGCAGCTACAGCCGAAATCAGCCCCAGCATTTT. This gives the protein CASSYSRNQPQHF. The chain is built from TRBV28 and TRBJ1-5; D is ambiguous. Germline CDR1 MDHEN, CDR2 SYDVKM. This CDR3 comprises 13 residues. V was clipped by 6 bases and J by 4 bases, with 10 bases between them. Based on the CDR3 plus reference TRBV28 and TRBJ1-5, the full variable domain is DVKVTQSSRYLVKRTGEKVFLECVQDMDHENMFWYRQDPGLGLRLIYFSYDVKMKEKGDIPEGYSVSREKKERFSLILESASTNQTSMYLCASSYSRNQPQHFGDGTRLSIL.

The CDR3 DNA reads as TGTGCCAGCAGCAGGACAGGGGCCACCGGGGAGCTGTTTTTT. Translating gives CASSRTGATGELFF. The rearrangement joins TRBV3-1 (or the pseudogene TRBV3-2) to TRBJ2-2; 9 bases agree with TRBD1. The CDR3 is made up of 14 amino acids. V lost 5 bases to trimming and J lost 4 bases; unmatched junction nucleotides: 2. Germline CDR1 LGHDT, CDR2 YNNKEL (reference sequence).

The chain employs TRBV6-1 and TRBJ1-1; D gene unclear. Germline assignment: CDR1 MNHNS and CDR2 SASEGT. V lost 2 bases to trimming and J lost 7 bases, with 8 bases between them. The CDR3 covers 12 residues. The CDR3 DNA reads TGTGCCAGCAGTGAATGGGGAGATGAAGCTTTCTTT. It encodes CASSEWGDEAFF.

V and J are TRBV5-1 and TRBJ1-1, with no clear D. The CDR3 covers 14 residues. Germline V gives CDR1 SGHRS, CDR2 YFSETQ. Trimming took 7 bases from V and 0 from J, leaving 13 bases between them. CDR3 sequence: CASGQDFMNTEAFF. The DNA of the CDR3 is TGCGCCAGCGGGCAGGATTTTATGAACACTGAAGCTTTCTTT.

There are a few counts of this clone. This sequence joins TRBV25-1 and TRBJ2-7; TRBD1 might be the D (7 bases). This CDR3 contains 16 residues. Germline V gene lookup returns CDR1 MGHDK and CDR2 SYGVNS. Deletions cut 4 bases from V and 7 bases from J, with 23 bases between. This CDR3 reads CASSASGRQGGKEQYF. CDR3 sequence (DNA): TGTGCCAGCAGTGCATCTGGGAGGCAGGGGGGTAAAGAGCAGTACTTC.

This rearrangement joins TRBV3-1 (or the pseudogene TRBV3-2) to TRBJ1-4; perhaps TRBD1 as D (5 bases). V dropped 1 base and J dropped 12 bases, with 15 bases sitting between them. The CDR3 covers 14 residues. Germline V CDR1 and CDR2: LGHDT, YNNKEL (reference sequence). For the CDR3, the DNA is TGTGCCAGCAGCCAAGTGGGGGGGGAGCGAGAACTGTTTTTT. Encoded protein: CASSQVGGERELFF.

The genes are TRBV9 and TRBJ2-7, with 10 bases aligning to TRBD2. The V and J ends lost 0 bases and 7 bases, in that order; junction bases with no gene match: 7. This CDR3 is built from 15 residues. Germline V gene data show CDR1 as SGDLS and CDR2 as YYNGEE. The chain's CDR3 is CASSVGSGGAWEQYF. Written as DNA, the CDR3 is TGTGCCAGCAGCGTAGGCAGCGGGGGGGCTTGGGAGCAGTACTTC. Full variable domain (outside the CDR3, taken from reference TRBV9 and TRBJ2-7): DSGVTQTPKHLITATGQRVTLRCSPRSGDLSVYWYQQSLDQGLQFLIQYYNGEERAKGNILERFSAQQFPDLHSELNLSSLELGDSALYFCASSVGSGGAWEQYFGPGTRLTVT.

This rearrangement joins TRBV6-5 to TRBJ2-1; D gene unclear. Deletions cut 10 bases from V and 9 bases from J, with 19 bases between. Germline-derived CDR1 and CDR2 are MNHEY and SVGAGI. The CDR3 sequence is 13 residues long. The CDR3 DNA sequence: TGTGCCATACACCTTTTAACGGGCAGTGAGCAGTTCTTC. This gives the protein CAIHLLTGSEQFF.

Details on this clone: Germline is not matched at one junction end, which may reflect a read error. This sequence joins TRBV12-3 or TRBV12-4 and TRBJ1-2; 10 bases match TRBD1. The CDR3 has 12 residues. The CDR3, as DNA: TGTGCCAGCAGTTTATCGAGGGGGACAGGGGCCTTC. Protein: CASSLSRGTGAF.

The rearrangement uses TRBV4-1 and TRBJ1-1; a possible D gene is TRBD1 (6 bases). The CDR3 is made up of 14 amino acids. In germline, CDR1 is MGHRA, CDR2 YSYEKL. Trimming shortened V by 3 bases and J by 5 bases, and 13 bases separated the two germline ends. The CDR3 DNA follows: TGCGCCAGCAGCCATCACGGACAGAGGACTGAAGCTTTCTTT. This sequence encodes CASSHHGQRTEAFF.

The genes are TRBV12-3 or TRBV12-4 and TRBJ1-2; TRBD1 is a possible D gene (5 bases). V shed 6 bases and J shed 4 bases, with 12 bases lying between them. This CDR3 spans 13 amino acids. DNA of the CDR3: TGTGCCAGCAGGTTACAGGACTCCTATGGCTACACCTTC. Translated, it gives CASRLQDSYGYTF.

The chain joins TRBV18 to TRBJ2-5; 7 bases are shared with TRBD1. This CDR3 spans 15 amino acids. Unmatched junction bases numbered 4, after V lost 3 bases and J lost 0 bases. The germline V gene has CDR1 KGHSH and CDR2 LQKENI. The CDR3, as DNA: TGTGCCAGCTCACCGAACACAGGGGACCAAGAGACCCAGTACTTC. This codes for CASSPNTGDQETQYF.

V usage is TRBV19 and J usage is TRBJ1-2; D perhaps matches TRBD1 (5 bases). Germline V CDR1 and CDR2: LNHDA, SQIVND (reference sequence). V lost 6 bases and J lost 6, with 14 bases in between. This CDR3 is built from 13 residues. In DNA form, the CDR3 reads TGTGCCAGTAGGGAGGGCAGGGCGAATGGCTACACCTTC. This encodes CASREGRANGYTF.

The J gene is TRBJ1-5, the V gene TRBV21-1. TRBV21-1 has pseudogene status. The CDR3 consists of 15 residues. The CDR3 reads CASTGGVYSNQPQHF. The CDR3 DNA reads TGTGCCAGCACGGGAGGGGTCTATAGCAATCAGCCCCAGCATTTT.

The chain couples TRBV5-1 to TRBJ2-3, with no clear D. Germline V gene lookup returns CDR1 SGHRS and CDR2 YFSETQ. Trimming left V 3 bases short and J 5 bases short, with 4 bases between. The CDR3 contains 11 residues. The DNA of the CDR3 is TGCGCCAGCAGCTCCCTAGATACGCAGTATTTT. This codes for CASSSLDTQYF.

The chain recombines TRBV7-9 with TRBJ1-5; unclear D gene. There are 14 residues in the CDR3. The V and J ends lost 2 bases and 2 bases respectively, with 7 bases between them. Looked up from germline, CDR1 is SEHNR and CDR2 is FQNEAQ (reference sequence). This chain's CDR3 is CASSLKNGNQPQHF. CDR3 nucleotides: TGTGCCAGCAGCTTAAAAAACGGCAATCAGCCCCAGCATTTT.

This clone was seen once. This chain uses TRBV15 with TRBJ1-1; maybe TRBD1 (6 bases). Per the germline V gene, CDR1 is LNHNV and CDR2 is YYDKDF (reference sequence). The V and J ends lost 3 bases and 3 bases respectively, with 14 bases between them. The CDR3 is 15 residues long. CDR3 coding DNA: TGTGCCACCAGCAGGGGGGGGCCCCGGTACACTGAAGCTTTCTTT. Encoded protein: CATSRGGPRYTEAFF.

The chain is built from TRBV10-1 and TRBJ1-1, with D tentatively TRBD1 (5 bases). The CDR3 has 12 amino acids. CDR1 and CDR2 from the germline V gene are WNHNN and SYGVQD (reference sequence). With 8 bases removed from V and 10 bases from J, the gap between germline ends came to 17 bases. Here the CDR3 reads CASQARGAPAFF. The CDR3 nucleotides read TGCGCCAGCCAGGCCAGAGGGGCCCCAGCTTTCTTT.

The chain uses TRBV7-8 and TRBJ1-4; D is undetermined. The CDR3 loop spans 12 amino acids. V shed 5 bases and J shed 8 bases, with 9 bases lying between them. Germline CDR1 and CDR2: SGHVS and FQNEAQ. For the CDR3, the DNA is TGTGCCAGCAGCCCTCTAGGGGAAAAACTGTTTTTT. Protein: CASSPLGEKLFF.

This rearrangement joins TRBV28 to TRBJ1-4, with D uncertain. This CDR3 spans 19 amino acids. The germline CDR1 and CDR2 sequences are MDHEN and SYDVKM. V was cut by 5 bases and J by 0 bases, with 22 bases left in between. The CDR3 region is CASSLIAPRRPTTNEKLFF. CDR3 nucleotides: TGTGCCAGCAGTCTTATAGCCCCCCGGCGGCCCACAACTAATGAAAAACTGTTTTTT.

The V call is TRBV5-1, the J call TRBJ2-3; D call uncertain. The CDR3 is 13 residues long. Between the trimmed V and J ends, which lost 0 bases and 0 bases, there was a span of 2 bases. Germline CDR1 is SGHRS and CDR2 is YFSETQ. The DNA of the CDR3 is TGCGCCAGCAGCTTGGCAAGCACAGATACGCAGTATTTT. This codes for CASSLASTDTQYF.

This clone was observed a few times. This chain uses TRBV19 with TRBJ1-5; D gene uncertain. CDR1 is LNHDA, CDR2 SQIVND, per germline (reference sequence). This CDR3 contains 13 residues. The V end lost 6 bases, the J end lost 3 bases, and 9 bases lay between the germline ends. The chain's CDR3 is CASSVAVNQPQHF. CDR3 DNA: TGTGCCAGTAGCGTAGCCGTCAATCAGCCCCAGCATTTT. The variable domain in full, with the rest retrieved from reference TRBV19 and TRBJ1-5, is DGGITQSPKYLFRKEGQNVTLSCEQNLNHDAMYWYRQDPGQGLRLIYYSQIVNDFQKGDIAEGYSVSREKKESFPLTVTSAQKNPTAFYLCASSVAVNQPQHFGDGTRLSIL.

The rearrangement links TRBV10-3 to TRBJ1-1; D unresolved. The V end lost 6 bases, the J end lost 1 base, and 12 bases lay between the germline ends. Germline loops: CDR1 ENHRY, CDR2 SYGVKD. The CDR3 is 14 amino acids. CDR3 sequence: CAIRVGNSNTEAFF. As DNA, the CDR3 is TGTGCCATCAGGGTCGGCAACTCGAACACTGAAGCTTTCTTT.

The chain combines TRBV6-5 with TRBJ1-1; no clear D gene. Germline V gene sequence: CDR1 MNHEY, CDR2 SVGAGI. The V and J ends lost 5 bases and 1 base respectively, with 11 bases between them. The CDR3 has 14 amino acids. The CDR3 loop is CASSPSRANTEAFF. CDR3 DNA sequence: TGTGCCAGCAGTCCCTCCCGAGCGAACACTGAAGCTTTCTTT.

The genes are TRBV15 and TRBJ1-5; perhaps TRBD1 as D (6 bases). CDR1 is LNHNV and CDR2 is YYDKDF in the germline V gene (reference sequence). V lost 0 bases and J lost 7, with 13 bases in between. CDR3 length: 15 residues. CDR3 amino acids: CATSRDRGEQQPQHF. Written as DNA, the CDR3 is TGTGCCACCAGCAGAGATAGGGGGGAGCAGCAGCCCCAGCATTTT.

The CDR3 spells CASSPSSGTVEETQYF. CDR3 in DNA: TGCGCCAGCAGCCCGAGTAGCGGGACGGTCGAAGAGACCCAGTACTTC. The J gene is TRBJ2-5, the V gene TRBV5-1, with 8 bases matching TRBD2. The trim removed 4 bases at V and 3 bases at J, leaving 11 bases unmatched. Germline V gene sequence: CDR1 SGHRS, CDR2 YFSETQ. The CDR3 has 16 residues.